This is a list of T cell receptor beta chains from one sample in a study of T cell changes during pregnancy in multiple sclerosis. Sequencing was performed with immunoSEQ multiplex PCR; in TCRdb, only in-frame clones are kept and a portion is missing. The sample has 70,000 to 95,000 clones; around 93% are singletons. Specimen: peripheral blood, collected in the first trimester of pregnancy. These receptors all stem from a female donor with multiple sclerosis, enrolled in a pregnancy study. Each CDR3 is given with its conserved first and last residue. A D gene is named only where the DNA matches it firmly. Size is stated for part of the rows, as once, few or many counts, or as a class when the clone is expanded.

v_gene: TRBV9; d_gene: .; j_gene: TRBJ2-5; abundance: .; CDR3aa: CASSVGTQRETQYF; CDR3nt: TGTGCCAGCAGCGTAGGGACTCAGAGAGAGACCCAGTACTTC
v_gene: TRBV2; d_gene: .; j_gene: TRBJ2-7; abundance: once; CDR3aa: CASIPMADRDSYEQYF; CDR3nt: TGTGCCAGCATTCCCATGGCCGACAGAGACTCCTACGAGCAGTACTTC
v_gene: TRBV9; d_gene: .; j_gene: TRBJ1-1; abundance: .; CDR3aa: CASSVGGGPNTEAFF; CDR3nt: TGTGCCAGCAGCGTAGGGGGGGGACCGAACACTGAAGCTTTCTTT
v_gene: TRBV4-1; d_gene: .; j_gene: TRBJ2-7; abundance: .; CDR3aa: CASSQVASGTYEQYF; CDR3nt: TGCGCCAGCAGCCAAGTTGCGAGCGGCACCTACGAGCAGTACTTC
v_gene: TRBV28; d_gene: .; j_gene: TRBJ2-7; abundance: .; CDR3aa: CASSPSREQYF; CDR3nt: TGTGCCAGCAGTCCCTCTCGGGAGCAGTACTTC
v_gene: TRBV2; d_gene: .; j_gene: TRBJ1-4; abundance: .; CDR3aa: CASSEAPSGYEKLFF; CDR3nt: TGTGCCAGCAGTGAAGCCCCGAGCGGTTACGAAAAACTGTTTTTT
v_gene: TRBV9; d_gene: TRBD1; j_gene: TRBJ2-1; abundance: .; CDR3aa: CASSVTGSSYNEQFF; CDR3nt: TGTGCCAGCAGCGTGACAGGGAGCTCCTACAATGAGCAGTTCTTC
v_gene: TRBV4-1; d_gene: TRBD1; j_gene: TRBJ1-2; abundance: .; CDR3aa: CASSGGQGYGYTF; CDR3nt: TGCGCCAGCAGCGGGGGACAGGGCTATGGCTACACCTTC
v_gene: TRBV19; d_gene: .; j_gene: TRBJ2-3; abundance: .; CDR3aa: CATTYRHWQYF; CDR3nt: TGTGCCACTACATACAGGCATTGGCAGTATTTT
v_gene: TRBV27; d_gene: .; j_gene: TRBJ1-3; abundance: few; CDR3aa: CASSPDAERRHTIYF; CDR3nt: TGTGCCAGCAGTCCGGACGCCGAACGGAGGCACACCATATATTTT
v_gene: TRBV6-1; d_gene: TRBD1; j_gene: TRBJ2-2; abundance: .; CDR3aa: CASRDRGNTGELFF; CDR3nt: TGTGCCAGCAGGGACAGGGGAAACACCGGGGAGCTGTTTTTT
v_gene: TRBV6-5; d_gene: .; j_gene: TRBJ2-1; abundance: .; CDR3aa: CASSTYGAVDEQFF; CDR3nt: TGTGCCAGCAGTACTTATGGGGCGGTGGATGAGCAGTTCTTC
v_gene: TRBV7-9; d_gene: .; j_gene: TRBJ2-2; abundance: .; CDR3aa: CGSQTGNTGELFF; CDR3nt: TGTGGCTCGCAGACAGGCAACACCGGGGAGCTGTTTTTT
v_gene: TRBV6-4; d_gene: .; j_gene: TRBJ2-7; abundance: .; CDR3aa: CASSDPGQSICYEQYF; CDR3nt: TGTGCCAGCAGTGACCCTGGACAGAGTATCTGCTACGAGCAGTACTTC
v_gene: TRBV27; d_gene: TRBD2; j_gene: TRBJ2-1; abundance: .; CDR3aa: CASRTGLAGGSEQFF; CDR3nt: TGTGCCAGCAGAACGGGACTAGCGGGGGGGAGTGAGCAGTTCTTC
v_gene: TRBV2; d_gene: TRBD1; j_gene: TRBJ1-4; abundance: .; CDR3aa: CASMTGRTNEKLFF; CDR3nt: TGTGCCAGCATGACAGGGCGTACTAATGAAAAACTGTTTTTT
v_gene: TRBV18; d_gene: TRBD1; j_gene: TRBJ1-6; abundance: .; CDR3aa: CASSLRGQGEIDSPLHF; CDR3nt: TGTGCCAGCTCACTACGTGGACAGGGAGAAATTGATTCACCCCTCCACTTT
v_gene: TRBV5-1; d_gene: .; j_gene: TRBJ1-4; abundance: once; CDR3aa: CASSLARTANEKLFF; CDR3nt: TGCGCCAGCAGCTTGGCGAGGACAGCGAATGAAAAACTGTTTTTT
v_gene: TRBV9; d_gene: TRBD2; j_gene: TRBJ2-1; abundance: .; CDR3aa: CASSVSPGGTSGGASSYNEQFF; CDR3nt: TGTGCCAGCAGCGTATCGCCAGGGGGGACTAGCGGGGGAGCAAGCTCCTACAATGAGCAGTTCTTC
v_gene: TRBV6-5; d_gene: .; j_gene: TRBJ1-2; abundance: .; CDR3aa: CASSPPLGANYGYTF; CDR3nt: TGTGCCAGCAGCCCTCCCCTGGGCGCTAACTATGGCTACACCTTC
v_gene: TRBV15; d_gene: .; j_gene: TRBJ2-7; abundance: .; CDR3aa: CATSRQRAGFDEQYF; CDR3nt: TGTGCCACCAGCCGACAAAGGGCAGGGTTCGACGAGCAGTACTTC
v_gene: TRBV7-8; d_gene: TRBD1; j_gene: TRBJ2-4; abundance: .; CDR3aa: CASSLDRVGRLAKNIQYF; CDR3nt: TGTGCCAGCAGCTTGGACAGGGTGGGTCGACTTGCCAAAAACATTCAGTACTTC
v_gene: TRBV7-2; d_gene: TRBD1; j_gene: TRBJ1-2; abundance: .; CDR3aa: CASSPPGGTGIYGYTF; CDR3nt: TGTGCCAGCAGCCCACCTGGAGGGACAGGCATCTATGGCTACACCTTC
v_gene: TRBV11-3; d_gene: .; j_gene: TRBJ2-1; abundance: .; CDR3aa: CASSSDSLGEQFF; CDR3nt: TGTGCCAGCAGCTCGGACAGTTTAGGTGAGCAGTTCTTC
v_gene: TRBV29-1; d_gene: TRBD1; j_gene: TRBJ2-5; abundance: .; CDR3aa: CSGKPGQGPQETQYF; CDR3nt: TGCAGCGGGAAACCGGGACAGGGGCCTCAAGAGACCCAGTACTTC
v_gene: TRBV11-1; d_gene: .; j_gene: TRBJ1-1; abundance: .; CDR3aa: CASSPQRNTEAFF; CDR3nt: TGTGCCAGCAGCCCACAGAGGAACACTGAAGCTTTCTTT
v_gene: TRBV15; d_gene: .; j_gene: TRBJ2-5; abundance: .; CDR3aa: CATSRFTTANEGTQYF; CDR3nt: TGTGCCACCAGCAGATTTACCACAGCCAACGAGGGGACCCAGTACTTC
v_gene: TRBV5-4; d_gene: TRBD1; j_gene: TRBJ1-1; abundance: once; CDR3aa: CASSLVTGAGTEAFF; CDR3nt: TGTGCCAGCAGCTTGGTGACAGGGGCCGGGACTGAAGCTTTCTTT
v_gene: TRBV4-1; d_gene: TRBD1; j_gene: TRBJ2-7; abundance: .; CDR3aa: CASSQPGQGNYEQYF; CDR3nt: TGCGCCAGCAGCCAACCGGGACAGGGGAACTACGAGCAGTACTTC
v_gene: TRBV18; d_gene: TRBD1; j_gene: TRBJ2-1; abundance: .; CDR3aa: CASSRQGTVDEQFF; CDR3nt: TGTGCCAGCTCACGACAGGGTACCGTGGACGAGCAGTTCTTC
v_gene: TRBV6-1; d_gene: .; j_gene: TRBJ1-5; abundance: .; CDR3aa: CASSEAARRRANQPQHF; CDR3nt: TGTGCCAGCAGTGAAGCGGCCAGGCGCAGGGCCAATCAGCCCCAGCATTTT
v_gene: TRBV7-6; d_gene: .; j_gene: TRBJ2-2; abundance: .; CDR3aa: CASSFLAGELFF; CDR3nt: TGTGCCAGCAGCTTTCTCGCCGGGGAGCTGTTTTTT
v_gene: TRBV11-2; d_gene: .; j_gene: TRBJ2-2; abundance: .; CDR3aa: CASSLRQQNTGELFF; CDR3nt: TGTGCCAGCAGCTTACGACAGCAGAACACCGGGGAGCTGTTTTTT
v_gene: TRBV5-1; d_gene: .; j_gene: TRBJ1-2; abundance: .; CDR3aa: CASSPPLGVDYGYTF; CDR3nt: TGCGCCAGCAGCCCCCCCCTCGGAGTCGACTATGGCTACACCTTC
v_gene: TRBV6-1; d_gene: .; j_gene: TRBJ1-4; abundance: once; CDR3aa: CASSHLPQNEKLFF; CDR3nt: TGTGCCAGCAGCCACCTTCCACAGAATGAAAAACTGTTTTTT
v_gene: TRBV7-2; d_gene: .; j_gene: TRBJ2-1; abundance: .; CDR3aa: CASSLRGGPTYNEQFF; CDR3nt: TGTGCCAGCAGCTTAAGGGGGGGGCCGACCTACAATGAGCAGTTCTTC
v_gene: TRBV5-6; d_gene: .; j_gene: TRBJ2-7; abundance: .; CDR3aa: CASSFLDRDTPYEQYF; CDR3nt: TGTGCCAGCAGCTTTTTAGACCGGGACACCCCCTACGAGCAGTACTTC
v_gene: TRBV4-2; d_gene: .; j_gene: TRBJ1-1; abundance: .; CDR3aa: CASSQALENTEAFF; CDR3nt: TGTGCCAGCAGCCAAGCGTTAGAGAACACTGAAGCTTTCTTT
v_gene: TRBV6-5; d_gene: .; j_gene: TRBJ1-3; abundance: .; CDR3aa: CASSRQLVGNTIYF; CDR3nt: TGTGCCAGCAGCCGACAGTTAGTAGGAAACACCATATATTTT
v_gene: TRBV7-3; d_gene: .; j_gene: TRBJ1-6; abundance: .; CDR3aa: CASSLAYNSPLHF; CDR3nt: TGTGCCAGCAGCTTGGCTTATAATTCACCCCTCCACTTT
v_gene: TRBV19; d_gene: TRBD2; j_gene: TRBJ2-1; abundance: .; CDR3aa: CASSMGSGGTSSYNEQFF; CDR3nt: TGTGCCAGTAGTATGGGTAGCGGGGGGACCAGCTCCTACAATGAGCAGTTCTTC
v_gene: TRBV10-1; d_gene: .; j_gene: TRBJ1-6; abundance: .; CDR3aa: CASSRVVDSPLHF; CDR3nt: TGCGCCAGCAGCAGGGTGGTAGATTCACCCCTCCACTTT
v_gene: TRBV19; d_gene: .; j_gene: TRBJ1-3; abundance: .; CDR3aa: CASRISTGGSGNTIYF; CDR3nt: TGTGCCAGTCGTATTTCTACCGGGGGCTCTGGAAACACCATATATTTT
v_gene: TRBV5-1; d_gene: .; j_gene: TRBJ1-4; abundance: .; CDR3aa: CASSLWQDNEKLFF; CDR3nt: TGCGCCAGCAGCTTGTGGCAGGATAATGAAAAACTGTTTTTT
v_gene: TRBV4-1; d_gene: TRBD1; j_gene: TRBJ1-1; abundance: .; CDR3aa: CASSHAGQGKVEAFF; CDR3nt: TGCGCCAGCAGCCACGCGGGACAGGGGAAAGTTGAAGCTTTCTTT
v_gene: TRBV10-3; d_gene: .; j_gene: TRBJ1-4; abundance: .; CDR3aa: CACSGGTNEKLFF; CDR3nt: TGTGCATGTAGTGGGGGCACTAATGAAAAACTGTTTTTT
v_gene: TRBV7-2; d_gene: .; j_gene: TRBJ1-2; abundance: .; CDR3aa: CASRRAAGGGGGYTF; CDR3nt: TGTGCCAGCAGAAGGGCGGCCGGCGGGGGAGGCGGCTACACCTTC
v_gene: TRBV6-5; d_gene: .; j_gene: TRBJ2-2; abundance: .; CDR3aa: CASSGGGAGELFF; CDR3nt: TGTGCCAGCAGTGGTGGGGGCGCCGGGGAGCTGTTTTTT
v_gene: TRBV5-6; d_gene: TRBD1; j_gene: TRBJ2-2; abundance: .; CDR3aa: CASSLRYLTGTEVGELFF; CDR3nt: TGTGCCAGCAGCTTGAGATACCTTACGGGGACAGAGGTCGGGGAGCTGTTTTTT
v_gene: TRBV9; d_gene: TRBD2; j_gene: TRBJ2-7; abundance: .; CDR3aa: CASSLTSAAYEQYF; CDR3nt: TGTGCCAGCAGCCTCACTAGCGCAGCCTACGAGCAGTACTTC
v_gene: TRBV10-3; d_gene: TRBD1; j_gene: TRBJ1-2; abundance: .; CDR3aa: CAINPDRAGYGYTF; CDR3nt: TGTGCCATCAATCCGGACAGGGCTGGATATGGCTACACCTTC
v_gene: TRBV9; d_gene: .; j_gene: TRBJ2-3; abundance: .; CDR3aa: CASSVINSREAPDTQYF; CDR3nt: TGTGCCAGCAGCGTCATCAACTCGAGGGAGGCCCCAGATACGCAGTATTTT
v_gene: TRBV5-4; d_gene: .; j_gene: TRBJ2-7; abundance: .; CDR3aa: CASSRTVSSVYEQYF; CDR3nt: TGTGCCAGCAGCAGGACAGTAAGCTCCGTCTACGAGCAGTACTTC
v_gene: TRBV9; d_gene: .; j_gene: TRBJ2-2; abundance: .; CDR3aa: CASSVRTGELFF; CDR3nt: TGTGCCAGCAGCGTCAGGACCGGGGAGCTGTTTTTT
v_gene: TRBV19; d_gene: .; j_gene: TRBJ1-2; abundance: .; CDR3aa: CASSIGDSYGYTF; CDR3nt: TGTGCCAGTAGTATAGGGGACTCTTATGGCTACACCTTC
v_gene: TRBV19; d_gene: TRBD1; j_gene: TRBJ2-7; abundance: .; CDR3aa: CASSISGQGNYEQYF; CDR3nt: TGTGCCAGTAGTATATCTGGACAGGGGAACTACGAGCAGTACTTC